These T cell receptor beta chains were read from a single sample in a study of PD-1 and CTLA-4 blockade in melanoma. The table came from immunoSEQ multiplex PCR; TCRdb's copy has only in-frame clones and leaves some out. The sample yields around 21,000 clones, about 91% seen once. The input for sequencing was CD8+ T cells from peripheral blood, taken before anti-PD-1 treatment. Every receptor here comes from a human donor with melanoma. The CDR3 runs from the conserved cysteine through the conserved F or W. The D gene is left open where the match is weak. Some rows mark clone size as missing; the rest say once, few, many or name a class of expanded clone.

D	size	J	V	CDR3	DNA
.	few	TRBJ2-2	TRBV9	CASSVARALRNTGELFF	TGTGCCAGCAGCGTAGCTAGGGCACTTCGGAATACCGGGGAGCTGTTTTTT
.	.	TRBJ1-1	TRBV30	CAWRAGSEAFF	TGTGCCTGGAGAGCGGGGTCAGAAGCTTTCTTT
TRBD2	.	TRBJ2-7	TRBV9	CASSVRVAGPYEQYF	TGTGCCAGCAGCGTAAGGGTAGCGGGGCCCTACGAGCAGTACTTC
.	.	TRBJ2-2	TRBV6-1	CASSEGLDTGELFF	TGTGCCAGCAGTGAGGGGCTCGACACCGGGGAGCTGTTTTTT
.	.	TRBJ2-1	TRBV19	CASSNTGYNEQFF	TGTGCCAGTAGTAACACAGGGTACAATGAGCAGTTCTTC
.	.	TRBJ2-7	TRBV7-9	CASSTPRDLNDEQYF	TGTGCCAGCAGCACGCCCCGGGATTTAAACGACGAGCAGTACTTC
.	few	TRBJ2-7	TRBV11-2	CASSLSGFSYEQYF	TGTGCCAGCAGCTTAAGTGGATTCTCCTACGAGCAGTACTTC
TRBD1	.	TRBJ2-7	TRBV6-1	CASSDGQGSSHEQYF	TGTGCCAGCAGTGATGGACAGGGTTCTTCCCACGAGCAGTACTTC
.	.	TRBJ1-3	TRBV5-6	CASSSEANTIYF	TGTGCCAGCAGCTCGGAGGCTAACACCATATATTTT
.	.	TRBJ1-1	TRBV7-7	CASSPQGLDTEAFF	TGTGCCAGCAGCCCGCAGGGTTTGGACACTGAAGCTTTCTTT
.	few	TRBJ2-7	TRBV11-2	CASSLGSYEQYF	TGTGCCAGCAGCTTAGGGTCCTACGAGCAGTACTTC
.	.	TRBJ1-3	TRBV5-1	CASSRDTSGNTIYF	TGCGCCAGCAGCCGGGACACCTCTGGAAACACCATATATTTT
.	.	TRBJ1-5	TRBV27	CASSFSSGQPQHF	TGTGCCAGCAGTTTCTCCTCAGGGCAGCCCCAGCATTTT
.	.	TRBJ2-3	TRBV6-6	CASSYSGTDTQYF	TGTGCCAGCAGTTACTCCGGCACAGATACGCAGTATTTT
.	.	TRBJ1-1	TRBV6-2/TRBV6-3	CASSYSIAQGYTEAFF	TGTGCCAGCAGTTACTCTATTGCGCAGGGTTACACTGAAGCTTTCTTT
.	.	TRBJ1-1	TRBV5-1	CASSLAETALGDTEAFF	TGCGCCAGCAGCTTGGCCGAGACGGCCTTGGGGGACACTGAAGCTTTCTTT
.	.	TRBJ2-7	TRBV28	CASSHGPYEQYF	TGTGCCAGCAGCCACGGCCCCTACGAGCAGTACTTC
.	.	TRBJ1-5	TRBV14	CASSQGTNQPQHF	TGTGCCAGCAGCCAGGGCACAAATCAGCCCCAGCATTTT
.	.	TRBJ2-7	TRBV4-3	CASSQELGANEQYF	TGCGCCAGCAGCCAAGAACTGGGAGCGAACGAGCAGTACTTC
TRBD2	.	TRBJ2-1	TRBV2	CAGLGTSGGGAYNEQFF	TGTGCCGGGTTAGGGACTAGCGGGGGAGGTGCCTACAATGAGCAGTTCTTC
.	.	TRBJ1-5	TRBV19	CASSITGGTNQPQHF	TGTGCCAGTAGTATCACGGGGGGCACCAATCAGCCCCAGCATTTT